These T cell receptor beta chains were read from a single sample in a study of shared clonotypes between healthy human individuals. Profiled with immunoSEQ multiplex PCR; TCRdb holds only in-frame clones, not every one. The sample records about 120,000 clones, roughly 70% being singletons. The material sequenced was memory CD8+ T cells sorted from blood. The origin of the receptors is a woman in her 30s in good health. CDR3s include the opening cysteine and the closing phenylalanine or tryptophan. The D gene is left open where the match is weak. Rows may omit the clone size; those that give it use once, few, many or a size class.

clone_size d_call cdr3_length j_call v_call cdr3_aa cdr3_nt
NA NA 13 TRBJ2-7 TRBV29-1 CSVEGAPDYEQYF TGCAGCGTTGAAGGGGCGCCAGACTACGAGCAGTACTTC
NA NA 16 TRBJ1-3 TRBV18 CASSPYARSSGNTIYF TGTGCCAGCTCACCATATGCCAGGAGCTCTGGAAACACCATATATTTT
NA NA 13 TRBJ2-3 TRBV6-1 CASSESQGHTQYF TGTGCCAGCAGTGAAAGCCAGGGACACACGCAGTATTTT
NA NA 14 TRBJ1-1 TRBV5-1 CASSLLAGVLQAFF TGCGCCAGCAGCTTGTTGGCAGGGGTACTCCAAGCTTTCTTT
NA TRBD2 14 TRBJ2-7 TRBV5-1 CASSLEGTSYEQYF TGCGCCAGCAGCTTGGAAGGGACTAGCTACGAGCAGTACTTC
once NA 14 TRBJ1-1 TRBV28 CASTQGPQNTEAFF TGTGCCAGCACCCAGGGACCGCAGAACACTGAAGCTTTCTTT
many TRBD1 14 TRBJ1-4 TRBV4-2 CASSPGQENEKLFF TGTGCCAGCAGCCCAGGACAGGAAAATGAAAAACTGTTTTTT
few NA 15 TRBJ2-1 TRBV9 CASSVAWGSGNEQFF TGTGCCAGCAGCGTAGCATGGGGGAGTGGAAATGAGCAGTTCTTC
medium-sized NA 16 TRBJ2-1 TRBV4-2 CASSQEVSGSYNEQFF TGTGCCAGCAGCCAAGAAGTATCAGGGTCCTACAATGAGCAGTTCTTC
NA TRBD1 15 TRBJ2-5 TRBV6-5 CASSTGQGDSSEQYF TGTGCCAGCAGTACTGGACAGGGAGACTCTAGTGAGCAGTACTTC
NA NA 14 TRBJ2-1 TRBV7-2 CASSLGGGYNEQFF TGTGCCAGCAGCTTAGGGGGTGGATACAATGAGCAGTTCTTC
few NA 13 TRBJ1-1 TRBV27 CASSQGWDTEAFF TGTGCCAGCAGTCAGGGGTGGGACACTGAAGCTTTCTTT
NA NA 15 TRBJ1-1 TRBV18 CASSPETGTNTEAFF TGTGCCAGCTCACCGGAAACTGGAACTAACACTGAAGCTTTCTTT
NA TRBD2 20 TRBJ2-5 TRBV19 CASSIDRSTSGVPYQETQYF TGTGCCAGTAGTATAGATCGATCGACTAGCGGGGTCCCCTACCAAGAGACCCAGTACTTC
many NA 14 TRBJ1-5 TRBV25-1 CASSDREGNQPQHF TGTGCCAGCAGTGACAGGGAGGGCAATCAGCCCCAGCATTTT
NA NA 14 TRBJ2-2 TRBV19 CASSPGTHTGELFF TGTGCCAGTAGTCCCGGGACTCACACCGGGGAGCTGTTTTTT
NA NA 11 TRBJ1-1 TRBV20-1 CSAREERRAFF TGCAGTGCTAGAGAGGAGAGAAGGGCTTTCTTT
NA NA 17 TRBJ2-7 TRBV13 CASSLQSRTVSSYEQYF TGTGCCAGCAGCTTACAATCAAGGACAGTGAGCTCCTACGAGCAGTACTTC
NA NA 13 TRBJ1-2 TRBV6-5 CASSLTTNYGYTF TGTGCCAGCAGCCTCACGACTAACTATGGCTACACCTTC
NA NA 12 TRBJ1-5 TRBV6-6 CASSADRQPQHF TGTGCCAGCAGTGCGGACAGACAGCCCCAGCATTTT
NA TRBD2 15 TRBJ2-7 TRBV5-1 CASSLAMPSGYEQYF TGCGCCAGCAGCCTGGCGATGCCTAGCGGCTACGAGCAGTACTTC
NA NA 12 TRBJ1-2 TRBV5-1 CASSLSGVGYTF TGCGCCAGCAGCTTGTCTGGAGTAGGCTACACCTTC
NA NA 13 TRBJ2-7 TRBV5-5 CASSFYGTYEQYF TGTGCCAGCAGCTTCTACGGTACCTACGAGCAGTACTTC
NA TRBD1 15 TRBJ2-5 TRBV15 CATSRAGQIQETQYF TGTGCCACCAGCAGAGCGGGACAGATCCAAGAGACCCAGTACTTC
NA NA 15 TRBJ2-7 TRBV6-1 CASSDRGGGAYEQYF TGTGCCAGCAGTGACAGGGGGGGAGGGGCCTACGAGCAGTACTTC